Below are 24 T cell receptor beta chains sequenced from a single sample in a study of shared clonotypes between healthy human individuals (dated by TCRdb to about 2020). Library generation was performed with the immunoSEQ multiplex PCR assay. Drawn from immuneACCESS, this table holds only the in-frame rearrangements with V and J called that TCRdb kept. Clones are partly lost; checked studies trace under half to an unresolved V gene and leave the rest unexplained. Counted in this sample were about 2.3 million clones; 85% to 95% of them appeared once. The top ten clonotypes cover 0.3% to 0.45% of the sample. Sequenced sample: naive CD4+ T cells from PBMCs. The cell subset or site label, as the study defines it: CD45RA+ positively selected. The receptors come from a man younger than 30 in good health. Some clones in this sample may be carry-over from other donors' samples.

This sequence joins TRBV7-9 and TRBJ2-7, with 8 bases aligning to TRBD1. J was trimmed by 6 bases and V by 5 bases; bases with no gene match: 9. The CDR3 extends over 14 amino acids. Germline assignment: CDR1 SEHNR and CDR2 FQNEAQ (reference sequence). The CDR3 here is CASSQGQGFSEQYF. CDR3 in DNA: TGTGCCAGCAGCCAAGGACAGGGTTTCTCCGAGCAGTACTTC.

This rearrangement joins TRBV11-2 to TRBJ2-1, with no clear D. The CDR3 is 14 residues long. The V end lost 4 bases, the J end lost 9 bases, and 16 bases lay between the germline ends. CDR1 is SGHAT and CDR2 is FQNNGV in the germline V gene. CDR3 amino acids: CASSSTSPISEQFF. In DNA form, the CDR3 reads TGTGCCAGCAGCTCTACCTCACCCATAAGTGAGCAGTTCTTC. The full variable domain, in which reference TRBV11-2 and TRBJ2-1 provide the parts outside the CDR3, is EAGVAQSPRYKIIEKRQSVAFWCNPISGHATLYWYQQILGQGPKLLIQFQNNGVVDDSQLPKDRFSAERLKGVDSTLKIQPAKLEDSAVYLCASSSTSPISEQFFGPGTRLTVL.

The rearrangement links TRBV27 to TRBJ2-2; 7 bases are a match to TRBD2. The CDR3 totals 16 residues. Germline values: CDR1 MNHEY, CDR2 SMNVEV (reference sequence). V dropped 5 bases and J dropped 8; count of bases not matched to a gene: 14. The CDR3 nucleotides are TGTGCCAGCAGTCCGGTGCGGCCCGCGGGACTAGGGGAGCTGTTTTTT. This encodes CASSPVRPAGLGELFF.

The V call is TRBV9, the J call TRBJ2-7; 9 bases are a match to TRBD1. The germline gives CDR1 SGDLS, CDR2 YYNGEE. V lost 1 base to trimming and J lost 3 bases; unmatched junction nucleotides: 5. This CDR3 has 15 amino acids. The CDR3 reads CASSVSQGAFYEQYF. The CDR3 coding sequence is TGTGCCAGCAGCGTATCACAGGGGGCATTCTACGAGCAGTACTTC.

This clone was recorded once. The chain has TRBV5-1 and TRBJ2-5, with 8 bases identical to TRBD1. There are 15 residues in the CDR3. Germline lookup yields CDR1 SGHRS and CDR2 YFSETQ. V trimming: 1 base; J trimming: 2 bases; junction bases outside the gene matches: 4. CDR3 coding DNA: TGCGCCAGCAGCTTGCAGGGGGCAGAACAAGAGACCCAGTACTTC. This translates into CASSLQGAEQETQYF.

This rearrangement joins TRBV5-1 to TRBJ2-3, with D perhaps TRBD1 or TRBD2 (5 bases each). This CDR3 has 19 residues. Germline CDR1 reads SGHRS; CDR2 reads YFSETQ. V dropped 5 bases and J dropped 4 bases, with 29 bases sitting between them. This chain's CDR3 is CASSLPNPPGPQGADTQYF. The DNA of the CDR3 is TGCGCCAGCAGTCTACCGAATCCTCCGGGACCTCAAGGGGCAGATACGCAGTATTTT.

The V gene is TRBV7-2, the J gene TRBJ2-1, with a tentative D call TRBD2 (7 bases). This CDR3 comprises 17 residues. V dropped 5 bases and J dropped 7 bases, with 24 bases sitting between them. CDR1 is SGHTA, CDR2 FQGNSA, per germline. The CDR3 region has the DNA TGTGCCAGCAGCCGTTTGGGGGGCAGGCTAGCGGTTAATGAGCAGTTCTTC. This encodes CASSRLGGRLAVNEQFF.

The rearrangement links TRBV18 to TRBJ2-6, with 8 bases matching TRBD1. With 6 bases clipped from V and 0 bases from J, the junction kept 4 bases outside the gene matches. Per germline, CDR1 KGHSH and CDR2 LQKENI. The CDR3 is 16 residues long. The CDR3 coding sequence is TGTGCCAGCTCGGACAGGGTCCTCTCTGGGGCCAACGTCCTGACTTTC. Translated, it gives CASSDRVLSGANVLTF.

The rearrangement uses TRBV7-2 and TRBJ1-2; maybe TRBD1 (6 bases). The CDR3 extends over 14 amino acids. From germline, CDR1 is SGHTA and CDR2 FQGNSA. Trimming took off 5 bases at V and 4 bases at J, with 14 bases between the two ends. The CDR3 spells CASSGRQASYGYTF. The DNA of the CDR3 is TGTGCCAGCAGCGGGAGACAGGCCAGCTATGGCTACACCTTC.

The chain is built from TRBV25-1 and TRBJ2-3, with D unclear. The CDR3 extends over 17 amino acids. Germline V gives CDR1 MGHDK, CDR2 SYGVNS. V lost 0 bases and J 2 bases, leaving 15 bases between the germline ends. CDR3 nucleotide sequence: TGTGCCAGCAGTGAATATCCCCCCGGCCTCACCACAGATACGCAGTATTTT. Translated: CASSEYPPGLTTDTQYF.

V usage is TRBV2 and J usage is TRBJ2-7, with TRBD2 matching over 8 bases. CDR1 and CDR2 (germline): SNHLY, FYNNEI. V shed 5 bases, J shed 3 bases, and the junction held 6 bases outside the gene matches. The CDR3 consists of 14 residues. The CDR3 DNA is TGTGCCAGCAGTAGTTTGGGACTAGGCTACGAGCAGTACTTC. Residues: CASSSLGLGYEQYF.

Concerning this clone itself: The identical CDR3 is also encoded by other nucleotide sequences in the sample. The V and J genes are TRBV9 and TRBJ2-7; D may correspond to TRBD1 or TRBD2 (6 bases each). The CDR3 has 14 residues. V was cut by 0 bases and J by 2 bases, with 9 bases left in between. Germline CDR1 reads SGDLS; CDR2 reads YYNGEE. The CDR3 DNA sequence: TGTGCCAGCAGCGTAGATAGGGGGGCCTACGAGCAGTACTTC. It encodes CASSVDRGAYEQYF.

The chain couples TRBV19 to TRBJ2-6, with D maybe TRBD1 (6 bases). CDR1 and CDR2 from the germline V gene are LNHDA and SQIVND (reference sequence). The germline V and J ends were trimmed by 3 bases and 0 bases, with 12 bases remaining between them. The CDR3 is made up of 17 amino acids. CDR3 nucleotides: TGTGCCAGTAGTATGACCTCAGGGGCCTCTGGGGCCAACGTCCTGACTTTC. It is translated as CASSMTSGASGANVLTF.

This clone was recorded a few times. Other DNA sequences in this specimen translate into the identical CDR3. The CDR3 DNA follows: TGTGCCAGCAGGGCGGGACAGGGAGGCACCGGGGAGCTGTTTTTT. It specifies CASRAGQGGTGELFF. The J gene is TRBJ2-2, the V gene TRBV9; 9 nucleotides align to TRBD1. The CDR3 covers 15 residues. Unmatched junction bases numbered 6, after V lost 5 bases and J lost 4 bases. Germline V gene sequence: CDR1 SGDLS, CDR2 YYNGEE.

This chain connects TRBV6-1 to TRBJ2-7; D assignment may be TRBD1 or TRBD2 (5 bases each). Germline CDR1 reads MNHNS; CDR2 reads SASEGT. V was cut by 10 bases and J by 0 bases, with 13 bases left in between. The CDR3 has 13 residues. The CDR3 coding sequence is TGTGCCATAACGAGGGGTTTCTCCTACGAGCAGTACTTC. Amino acids: CAITRGFSYEQYF.

The J gene is TRBJ2-7, the V gene TRBV19, with D perhaps TRBD1 (6 bases). The V and J ends lost 5 bases and 0 bases respectively, with 14 bases between them. Per the germline V gene, CDR1 is LNHDA and CDR2 is SQIVND (reference sequence). CDR3 length: 15 residues. Here the CDR3 reads CASSRRQQGSYEQYF. The CDR3 coding sequence is TGTGCCAGTAGTCGACGCCAACAGGGCTCCTACGAGCAGTACTTC.

This clone was detected only once. This specimen includes other DNA sequences encoding the same CDR3. The chain recombines TRBV2 with TRBJ2-7; D not certain. Deletions cut 4 bases from V and 6 bases from J, with 7 bases between. The CDR3 is 11 residues long. CDR1 is SNHLY, CDR2 FYNNEI, per germline. The CDR3 sequence is CASSVVGEQYF. The DNA of the CDR3 is TGTGCCAGCAGTGTAGTCGGCGAGCAGTACTTC.

Details on this clone: At the DNA level, this CDR3 is encoded by other sequences in the same sample as well. The chain has TRBV28 and TRBJ2-3; D unresolved. V lost 3 bases and J lost 6, with 7 bases in between. Germline V gene lookup returns CDR1 MDHEN and CDR2 SYDVKM. This CDR3 region has 12 residues. The CDR3 protein is CASSFLADTQYF. DNA of the CDR3: TGTGCCAGCAGTTTTTTAGCTGATACGCAGTATTTT.

This clone was detected only once. V usage is TRBV7-3 and J usage is TRBJ2-1, with 8 bases lining up with TRBD2. This CDR3 has 15 amino acids. V lost 1 base, J lost 7 bases, and 6 bases stayed unmatched. The germline V gene encodes CDR1 SGHTA and CDR2 FQGTGA. The DNA of the CDR3 is TGTGCCAGCAGCTTAAGCGGGACTAGGATAAATGAGCAGTTCTTC. It codes for CASSLSGTRINEQFF.

The chain has TRBV27 and TRBJ2-1; D may be TRBD2 (6 bases). The CDR3 totals 15 residues. The germline V gene has CDR1 MNHEY and CDR2 SMNVEV (reference sequence). V was shortened by 8 bases and J by 5 bases, with 19 bases between the two germline ends. The CDR3 sequence is CASGLRERRDNEQFF. The CDR3 DNA reads TGTGCCAGCGGCCTGCGGGAACGGAGGGACAATGAGCAGTTCTTC.

The rearrangement joins TRBV5-1 to TRBJ2-2, with 9 bases fitting TRBD2. Germline loops: CDR1 SGHRS, CDR2 YFSETQ. This CDR3 region has 19 residues. V lost 0 bases and J lost 5; bases outside the gene matches: 14. The CDR3 region is CASSLGSGSPYTRTGELFF. The CDR3 nucleotides read TGCGCCAGCAGCTTGGGTAGCGGGAGCCCATATACCAGGACCGGGGAGCTGTTTTTT. Full variable domain (outside the CDR3, taken from reference TRBV5-1 and TRBJ2-2): KAGVTQTPRYLIKTRGQQVTLSCSPISGHRSVSWYQQTPGQGLQFLFEYFSETQRNKGNFPGRFSGRQFSNSRSEMNVSTLELGDSALYLCASSLGSGSPYTRTGELFFGEGSRLTVL.

The chain couples TRBV7-9 to TRBJ1-6; a possible D gene is TRBD1 (5 bases). The germline V and J ends were trimmed by 6 bases and 7 bases, with 16 bases remaining between them. Germline V gene sequence: CDR1 SEHNR, CDR2 FQNEAQ (reference sequence). The CDR3 spans 15 residues. The CDR3 loop is CASRHYRDGNSPLHF. DNA of the CDR3: TGTGCCAGCAGACATTACCGGGACGGAAATTCACCCCTCCACTTT. Full variable domain (remainder filled in from reference TRBV7-9 and TRBJ1-6): DTGVSQNPRHKITKRGQNVTFRCDPISEHNRLYWYRQTLGQGPEFLTYFQNEAQLEKSRLLSDRFSAERPKGSFSTLEIQRTEQGDSAMYLCASRHYRDGNSPLHFGNGTRLTVT.

The chain couples TRBV5-1 to TRBJ2-2, with 7 bases matching TRBD1. Germline loops: CDR1 SGHRS, CDR2 YFSETQ. CDR3 length equals 14 residues. Germline trimming cut 6 bases from V and 8 bases from J; bases unmatched to any gene: 10. DNA of the CDR3: TGCGCCAGCACTCTCGACAGGGTTCCTGGGGAGCTGTTTTTT. Translation: CASTLDRVPGELFF.

This clone occurred once. The J gene is TRBJ1-5, the V gene TRBV13; D is perhaps TRBD1 (6 bases). The CDR3 length is 15 residues. CDR1 PRHDT and CDR2 FYEKMQ come from the germline V gene (reference sequence). V lost 5 bases and J lost 6, with 17 bases in between. The CDR3 region is CASSPPWGGIQPQHF. CDR3 coding DNA: TGTGCCAGCAGCCCACCTTGGGGGGGCATTCAGCCCCAGCATTTT.